This is a list of T cell receptor beta chains from one sample in a study of CD8 T cells in ankylosing spondylitis. From the 5' RACE reads, TCRdb called clonotypes with MiXCR, one entry per CDR3 protein. The data show about 390,000 distinct CDR3 sequences, with approximately 20% seen just once and about a sixth held by the top ten. Sequenced input: blood, either unsorted or a sorted T cell fraction (not recorded which). These receptors originate from a male donor with ankylosing spondylitis. Each CDR3 is given without its conserved first and last residue. The D gene is left open where the match is weak. A clone size is listed for some rows: how often the clone was seen (once, few, many), or a class if it is expanded.

J gene,D gene,V gene,clone size,CDR3 protein
TRBJ2-1,.,TRBV20-1,few,SALRRYNEQF
TRBJ1-4,.,TRBV5-1,many,ASGRRTGSTEKLF
TRBJ2-1,.,TRBV2,.,ASSTGRAYNEQF
TRBJ2-1,TRBD2,TRBV11-1,few,ASSLGPGLAGGRSYNEQF
TRBJ1-5,.,TRBV12-3/TRBV12-4,few,ASSTRGINQPQH
TRBJ1-5,.,TRBV28,few,ASSVGAANQPQH
TRBJ2-1,.,TRBV6-1,many,ASSEASAYNEQF
TRBJ2-7,TRBD2,TRBV4-2,.,ASSQARLAGRYEQY
TRBJ2-5,TRBD2,TRBV5-1,many,ASSLGTTQETQY
TRBJ2-3,.,TRBV5-1,.,ASSFRSPDTQY
TRBJ1-5,.,TRBV12-3/TRBV12-4,few,ASSILGNQPQH
TRBJ2-7,.,TRBV28,few,ASSPPRGGKYEQY
TRBJ2-6,.,TRBV19,few,ASKQSSGANVLT
TRBJ2-5,.,TRBV12-3/TRBV12-4,.,ASSFIFQVGRETQY
TRBJ2-3,.,TRBV9,many,ASSVGQSADTQY
TRBJ1-5,.,TRBV5-1,few,ASSFQGGSNQPQH
TRBJ2-7,TRBD2,TRBV7-2,.,ASSLVPSGGPYEQY
TRBJ2-5,TRBD2,TRBV7-6,few,ASSLEGTSGSQETQY
TRBJ2-3,.,TRBV18,many,ASRPREDTDTQY
TRBJ2-1,.,TRBV5-4,many,ASSSPGTDYNEQF
TRBJ2-5,.,TRBV7-9,.,ASSPGAGAQETQY
TRBJ1-2,.,TRBV5-1,.,ASSLPDRPRNYGYT
TRBJ1-4,TRBD1,TRBV2,.,ASTRDSEPTNEKLF
TRBJ2-7,TRBD2,TRBV29-1,.,SGRASGTYEQY
TRBJ2-1,TRBD1,TRBV27,.,ASSPLTRDRGNEQF
TRBJ2-7,.,TRBV12-3/TRBV12-4,.,ASKQVGSFHEQY
TRBJ2-7,.,TRBV5-1,many,ASSLDRRTYEQY
TRBJ2-7,.,TRBV7-2,.,ASSLGGSTSFYEQY